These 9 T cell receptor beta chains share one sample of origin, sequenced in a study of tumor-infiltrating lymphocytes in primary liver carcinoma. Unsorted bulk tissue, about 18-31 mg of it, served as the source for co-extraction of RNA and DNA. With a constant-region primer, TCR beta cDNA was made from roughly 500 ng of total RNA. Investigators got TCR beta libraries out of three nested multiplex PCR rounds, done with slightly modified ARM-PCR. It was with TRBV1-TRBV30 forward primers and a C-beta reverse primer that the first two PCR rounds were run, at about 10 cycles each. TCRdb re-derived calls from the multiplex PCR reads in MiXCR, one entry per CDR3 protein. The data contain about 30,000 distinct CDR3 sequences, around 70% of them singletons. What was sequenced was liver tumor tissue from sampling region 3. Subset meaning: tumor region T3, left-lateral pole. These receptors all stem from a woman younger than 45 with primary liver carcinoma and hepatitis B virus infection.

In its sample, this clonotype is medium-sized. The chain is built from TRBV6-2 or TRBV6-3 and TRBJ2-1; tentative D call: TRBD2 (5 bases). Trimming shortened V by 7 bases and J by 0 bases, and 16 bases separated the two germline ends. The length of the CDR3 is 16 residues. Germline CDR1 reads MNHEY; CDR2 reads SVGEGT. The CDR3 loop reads CASTNYGRASYNEQFF. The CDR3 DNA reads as TGTGCCAGCACCAATTACGGGCGGGCCTCCTACAATGAGCAGTTCTTC.

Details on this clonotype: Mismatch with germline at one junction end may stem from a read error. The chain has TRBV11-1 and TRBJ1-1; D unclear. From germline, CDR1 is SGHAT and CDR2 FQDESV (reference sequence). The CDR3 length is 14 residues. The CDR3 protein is CASSFGQGCTGAFF. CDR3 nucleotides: TGTGCCAGCAGCTTCGGGCAAGGCTGCACTGGAGCTTTCTTT.

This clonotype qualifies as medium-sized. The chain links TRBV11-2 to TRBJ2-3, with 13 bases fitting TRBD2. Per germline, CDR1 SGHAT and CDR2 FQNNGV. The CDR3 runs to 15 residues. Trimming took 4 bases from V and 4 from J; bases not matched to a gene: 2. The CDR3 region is CASSSGLAGPDTQYF. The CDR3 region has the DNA TGTGCCAGCAGCTCGGGACTAGCGGGACCAGATACGCAGTATTTT. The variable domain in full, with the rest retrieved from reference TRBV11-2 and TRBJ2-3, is EAGVAQSPRYKIIEKRQSVAFWCNPISGHATLYWYQQILGQGPKLLIQFQNNGVVDDSQLPKDRFSAERLKGVDSTLKIQPAKLEDSAVYLCASSSGLAGPDTQYFGPGTRLTVL.

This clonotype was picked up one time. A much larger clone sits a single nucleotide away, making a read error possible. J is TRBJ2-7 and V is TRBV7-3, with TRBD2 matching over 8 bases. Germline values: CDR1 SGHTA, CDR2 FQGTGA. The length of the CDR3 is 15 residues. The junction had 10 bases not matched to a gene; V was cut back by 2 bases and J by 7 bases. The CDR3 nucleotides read TGTGCCAGCAGCTTAGACGCCGGGACTAGTAAAGAGCAGTACTTC. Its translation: CASSLDAGTSKEQYF.

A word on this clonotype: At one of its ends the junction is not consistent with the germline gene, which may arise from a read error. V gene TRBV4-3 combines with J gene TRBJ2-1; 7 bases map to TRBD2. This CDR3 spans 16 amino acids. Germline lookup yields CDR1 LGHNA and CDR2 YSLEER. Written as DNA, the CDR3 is TGCGCCAGCGGCCAAAACGTAGCGGGTGCCAGAGATAAGCAGTTCTTC. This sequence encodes CASGQNVAGARDKQFF.

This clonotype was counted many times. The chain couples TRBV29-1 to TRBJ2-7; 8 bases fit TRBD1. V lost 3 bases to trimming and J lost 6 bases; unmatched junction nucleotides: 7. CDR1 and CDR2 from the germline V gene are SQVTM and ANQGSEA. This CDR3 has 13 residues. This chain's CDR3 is CSVEWQGAGEQYF. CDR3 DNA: TGCAGCGTTGAGTGGCAGGGGGCCGGCGAGCAGTACTTC.

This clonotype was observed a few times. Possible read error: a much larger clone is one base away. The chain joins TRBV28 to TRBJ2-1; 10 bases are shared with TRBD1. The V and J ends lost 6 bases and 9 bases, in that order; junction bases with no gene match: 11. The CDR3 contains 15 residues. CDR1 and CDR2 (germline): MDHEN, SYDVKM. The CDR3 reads CASRSGTGEAIEQFF. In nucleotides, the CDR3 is TGTGCCAGCAGATCCGGGACAGGGGAGGCTATTGAGCAGTTCTTC.

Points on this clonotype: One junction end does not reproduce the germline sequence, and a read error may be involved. The CDR3 region is CTSREAGGEQFF. Written as DNA, the CDR3 is TGCACCAGTAGGGAGGCTGGTGGGGAGCAGTTCTTC. The V gene is TRBV10-2, the J gene TRBJ2-1; TRBD2 is a possible D gene (6 bases). From germline, CDR1 is WSHSY and CDR2 SAAADI. The length of the CDR3 is 12 residues.

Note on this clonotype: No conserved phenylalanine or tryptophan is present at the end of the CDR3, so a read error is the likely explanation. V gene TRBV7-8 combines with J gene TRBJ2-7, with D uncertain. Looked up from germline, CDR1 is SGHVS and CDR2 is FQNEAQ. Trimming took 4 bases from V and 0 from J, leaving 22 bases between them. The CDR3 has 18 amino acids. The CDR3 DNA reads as TGTGCCAGCAGCTCGGGTCACGGTTGTACTATGAGCTCCTACGAGCAGTACTTG. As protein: CASSSGHGCTMSSYEQYL.